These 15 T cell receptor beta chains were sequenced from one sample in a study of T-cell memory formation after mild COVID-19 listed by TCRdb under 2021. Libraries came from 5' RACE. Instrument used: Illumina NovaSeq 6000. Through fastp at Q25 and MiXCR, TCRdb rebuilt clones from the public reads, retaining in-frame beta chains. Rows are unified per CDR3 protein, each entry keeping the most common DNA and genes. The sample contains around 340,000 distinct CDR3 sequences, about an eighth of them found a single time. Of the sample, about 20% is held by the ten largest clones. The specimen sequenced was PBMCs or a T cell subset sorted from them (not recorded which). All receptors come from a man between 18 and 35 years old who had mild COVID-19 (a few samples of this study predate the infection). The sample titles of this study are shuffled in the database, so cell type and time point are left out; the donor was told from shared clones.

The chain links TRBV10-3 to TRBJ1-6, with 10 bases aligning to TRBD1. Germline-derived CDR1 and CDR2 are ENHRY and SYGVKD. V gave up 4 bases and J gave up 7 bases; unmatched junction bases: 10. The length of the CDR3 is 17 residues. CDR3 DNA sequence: TGTGCCATCAGTGGGGCCGGGACAGGGGTGCGAAATTCACCCCTCCACTTT. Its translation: CAISGAGTGVRNSPLHF.

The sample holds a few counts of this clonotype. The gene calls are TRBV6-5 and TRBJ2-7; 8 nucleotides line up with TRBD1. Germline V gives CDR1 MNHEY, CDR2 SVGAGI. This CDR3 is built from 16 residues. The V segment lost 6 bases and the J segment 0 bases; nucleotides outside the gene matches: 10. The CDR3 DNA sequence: TGTGCCAGCAGCCCACTAGGACAGGGAAGCTCCTACGAGCAGTACTTC. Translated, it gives CASSPLGQGSSYEQYF.

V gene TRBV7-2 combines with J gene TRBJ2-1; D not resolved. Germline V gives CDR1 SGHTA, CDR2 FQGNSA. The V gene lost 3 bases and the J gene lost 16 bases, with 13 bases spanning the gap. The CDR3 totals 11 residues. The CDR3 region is CASSLKGRFFF. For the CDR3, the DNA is TGTGCCAGCAGCTTGAAGGGCAGGTTTTTCTTC. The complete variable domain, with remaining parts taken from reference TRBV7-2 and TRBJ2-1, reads GAGVSQSPSNKVTEKGKDVELRCDPISGHTALYWYRQSLGQGLEFLIYFQGNSAPDKSGLPSDRFSAERTGGSVSTLTIQRTQQEDSAVYLCASSLKGRFFFGPGTRLTVL.

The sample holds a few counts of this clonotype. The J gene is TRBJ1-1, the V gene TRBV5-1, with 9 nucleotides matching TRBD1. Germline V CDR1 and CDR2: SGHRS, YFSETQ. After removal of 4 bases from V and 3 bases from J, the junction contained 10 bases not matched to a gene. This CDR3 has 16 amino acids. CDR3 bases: TGCGCCAGCAGCCCGGGACAGGGTTACCCCCACACTGAAGCTTTCTTT. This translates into CASSPGQGYPHTEAFF.

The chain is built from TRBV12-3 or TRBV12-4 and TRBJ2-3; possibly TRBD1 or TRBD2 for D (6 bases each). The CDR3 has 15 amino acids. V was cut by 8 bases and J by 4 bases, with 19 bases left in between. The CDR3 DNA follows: TGTGCCAGCGGTCCGGGGGCCGCGGCAGCAGATACGCAGTATTTT. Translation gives CASGPGAAAADTQYF.

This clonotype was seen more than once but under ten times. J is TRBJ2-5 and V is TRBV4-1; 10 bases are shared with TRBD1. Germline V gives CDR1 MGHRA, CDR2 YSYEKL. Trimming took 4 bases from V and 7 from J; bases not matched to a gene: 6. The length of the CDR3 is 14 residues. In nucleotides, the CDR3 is TGCGCCAGCAGCCCGGGACAGGGGACGGGGACCCAGTACTTC. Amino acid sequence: CASSPGQGTGTQYF.

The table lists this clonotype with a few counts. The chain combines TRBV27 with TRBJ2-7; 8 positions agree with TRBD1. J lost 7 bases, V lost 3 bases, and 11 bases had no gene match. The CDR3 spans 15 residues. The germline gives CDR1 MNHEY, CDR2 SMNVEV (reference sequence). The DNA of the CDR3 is TGTGCCAGCAGTTTCAACGGCAGGGGGCCCTTGGAGCAGTACTTC. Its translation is CASSFNGRGPLEQYF.

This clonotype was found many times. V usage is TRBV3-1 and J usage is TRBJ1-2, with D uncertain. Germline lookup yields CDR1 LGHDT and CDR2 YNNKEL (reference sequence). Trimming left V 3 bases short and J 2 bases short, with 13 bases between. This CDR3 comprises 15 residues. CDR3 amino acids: CASSHHGLANYGYTF. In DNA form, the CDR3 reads TGTGCCAGCAGCCATCACGGGTTGGCAAACTATGGCTACACCTTC.

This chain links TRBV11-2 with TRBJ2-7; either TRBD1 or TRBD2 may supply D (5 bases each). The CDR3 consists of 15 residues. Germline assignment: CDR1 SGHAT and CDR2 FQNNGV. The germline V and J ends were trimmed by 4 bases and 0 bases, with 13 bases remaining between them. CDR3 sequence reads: CASSSHSGPSYEQYF. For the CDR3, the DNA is TGTGCCAGCAGCTCGCACTCGGGACCCTCCTACGAGCAGTACTTC. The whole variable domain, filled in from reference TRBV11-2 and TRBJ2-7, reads EAGVAQSPRYKIIEKRQSVAFWCNPISGHATLYWYQQILGQGPKLLIQFQNNGVVDDSQLPKDRFSAERLKGVDSTLKIQPAKLEDSAVYLCASSSHSGPSYEQYFGPGTRLTVT.

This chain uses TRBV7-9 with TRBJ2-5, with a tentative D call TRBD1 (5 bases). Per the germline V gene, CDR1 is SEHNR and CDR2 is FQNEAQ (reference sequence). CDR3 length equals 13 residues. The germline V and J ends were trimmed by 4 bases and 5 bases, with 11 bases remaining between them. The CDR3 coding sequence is TGTGCCAGCAGCTCCCAGACAGAGGAGACCCAGTACTTC. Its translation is CASSSQTEETQYF. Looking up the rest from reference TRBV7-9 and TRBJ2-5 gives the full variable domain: DTGVSQNPRHKITKRGQNVTFRCDPISEHNRLYWYRQTLGQGPEFLTYFQNEAQLEKSRLLSDRFSAERPKGSFSTLEIQRTEQGDSAMYLCASSSQTEETQYFGPGTRLLVL.

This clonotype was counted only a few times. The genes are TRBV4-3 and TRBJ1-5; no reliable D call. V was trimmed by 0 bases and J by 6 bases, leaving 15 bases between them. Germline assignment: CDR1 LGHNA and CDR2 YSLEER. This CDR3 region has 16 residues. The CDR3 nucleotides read TGCGCCAGCAGCCAAGATCCTCCACCCCGAAGTCAGCCCCAGCATTTT. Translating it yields CASSQDPPPRSQPQHF.

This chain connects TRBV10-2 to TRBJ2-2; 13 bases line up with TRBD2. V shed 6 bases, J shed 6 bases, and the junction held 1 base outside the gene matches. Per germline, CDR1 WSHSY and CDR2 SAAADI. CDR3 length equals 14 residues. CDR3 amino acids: CASRLAGGPGELFF. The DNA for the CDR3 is TGCGCCAGCAGACTAGCGGGGGGGCCCGGGGAGCTGTTTTTT.

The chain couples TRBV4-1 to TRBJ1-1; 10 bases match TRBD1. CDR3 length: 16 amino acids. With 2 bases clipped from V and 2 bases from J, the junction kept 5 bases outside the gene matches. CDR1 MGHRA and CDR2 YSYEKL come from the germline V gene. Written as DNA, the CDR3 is TGCGCCAGCAGCCAAACCGGGACAGGGGCAAACACTGAAGCTTTCTTT. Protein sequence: CASSQTGTGANTEAFF.

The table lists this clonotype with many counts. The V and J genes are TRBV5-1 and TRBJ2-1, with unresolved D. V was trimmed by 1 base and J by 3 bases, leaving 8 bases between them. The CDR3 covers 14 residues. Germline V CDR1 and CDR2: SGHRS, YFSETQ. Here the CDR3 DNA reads TGCGCCAGCAGCTTGCATGGGAACTACAATGAGCAGTTCTTC. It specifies CASSLHGNYNEQFF.

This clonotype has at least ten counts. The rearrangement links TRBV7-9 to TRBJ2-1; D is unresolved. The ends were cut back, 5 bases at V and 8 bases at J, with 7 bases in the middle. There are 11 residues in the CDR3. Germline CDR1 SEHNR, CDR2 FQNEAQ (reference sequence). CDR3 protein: CASSRSYEQFF. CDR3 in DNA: TGTGCCAGCAGCCGCAGCTATGAGCAGTTCTTC.